The clone carrying this T cell receptor (beta chain) was counted a few times. Its matching antigen is unknown. This entry comes from a study of identical twins. General study results and limits: With abundant cord blood beta clonotypes, insertions were fewer; memory repertoires showed no such pattern. The degree of excess twin sharing was weaker in beta out-of-frame sequences. Analyses based on zero insertions could be partly confounded by invariant MAIT and iNKT cells.

V was pared by 1 base and J by 2 bases, with 7 bases of the junction left unmatched. Germline V lookup: CDR1 SGHTA, CDR2 FQGNSA. The CDR3 extends over 17 amino acids. Carrying unique molecular identifiers, the cDNA also gained a universal primer site through template switching. MiXCR, run by TCRdb on the 5' RACE reads, gives a single entry per CDR3 protein. The table has hundreds of thousands of distinct CDR3 sequences, approximately 13% seen once. These records were also assigned to another study, of yellow fever vaccine responses in identical twins.

The source material was PBMCs. The sequence was obtained from a young woman in good health. The V and J genes are TRBV7-2 and TRBJ2-5, with 10 positions matching TRBD2. The CDR3 nucleotides are TGTGCCAGCAGCTTAGGGAGCGGGGGGGTAAAACAAGAGACCCAGTACTTC. Its translation is CASSLGSGGVKQETQYF.